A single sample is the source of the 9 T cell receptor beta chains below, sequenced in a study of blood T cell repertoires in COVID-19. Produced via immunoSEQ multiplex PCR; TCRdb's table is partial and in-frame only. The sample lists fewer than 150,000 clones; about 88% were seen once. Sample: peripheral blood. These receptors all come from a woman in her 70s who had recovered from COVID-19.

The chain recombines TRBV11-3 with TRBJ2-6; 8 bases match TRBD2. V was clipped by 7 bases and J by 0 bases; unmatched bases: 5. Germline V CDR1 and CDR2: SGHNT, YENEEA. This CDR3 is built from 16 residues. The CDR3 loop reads CASTGGVRSGANVLTF. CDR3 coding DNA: TGTGCCAGCACCGGGGGGGTCCGCTCTGGGGCCAACGTCCTGACTTTC.

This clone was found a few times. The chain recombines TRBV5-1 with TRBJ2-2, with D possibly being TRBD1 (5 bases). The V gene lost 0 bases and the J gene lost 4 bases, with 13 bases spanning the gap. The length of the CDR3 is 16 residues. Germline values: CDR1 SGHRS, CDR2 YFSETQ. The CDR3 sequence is CASSLEGRVSTGELFF. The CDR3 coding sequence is TGCGCCAGCAGCTTGGAGGGCAGGGTATCCACCGGGGAGCTGTTTTTT.

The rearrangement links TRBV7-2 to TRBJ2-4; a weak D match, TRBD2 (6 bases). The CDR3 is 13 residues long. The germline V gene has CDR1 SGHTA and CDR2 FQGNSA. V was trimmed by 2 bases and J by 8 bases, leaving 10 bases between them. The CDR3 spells CASSLRWRDIQYF. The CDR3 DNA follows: TGTGCCAGCAGCTTACGGTGGAGGGACATTCAGTACTTC.

The CDR3: CASGSRPGQFF. CDR3 DNA: TGTGCCAGCGGGAGTAGGCCCGGGCAGTTCTTC. This chain uses TRBV7-2 with TRBJ2-1, with a possible D match to TRBD2 (5 bases). V was clipped by 8 bases and J by 12 bases, with 14 bases between them. CDR1 is SGHTA, CDR2 FQGNSA, per germline. The CDR3 is made up of 11 amino acids.

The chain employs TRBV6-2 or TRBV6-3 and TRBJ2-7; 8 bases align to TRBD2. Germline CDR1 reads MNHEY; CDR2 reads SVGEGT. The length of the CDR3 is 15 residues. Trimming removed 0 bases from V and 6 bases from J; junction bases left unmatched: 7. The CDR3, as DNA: TGTGCCAGCAGTTACTCCTTAAGCGGGAGACGCGAGCAGTACTTC. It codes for CASSYSLSGRREQYF.

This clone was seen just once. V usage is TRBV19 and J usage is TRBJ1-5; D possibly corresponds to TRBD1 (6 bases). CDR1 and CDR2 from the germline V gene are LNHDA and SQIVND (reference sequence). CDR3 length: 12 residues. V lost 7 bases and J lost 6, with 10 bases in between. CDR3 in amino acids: CASTGTLQPQHF. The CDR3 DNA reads TGTGCCAGTACCGGGACACTTCAGCCCCAGCATTTT.

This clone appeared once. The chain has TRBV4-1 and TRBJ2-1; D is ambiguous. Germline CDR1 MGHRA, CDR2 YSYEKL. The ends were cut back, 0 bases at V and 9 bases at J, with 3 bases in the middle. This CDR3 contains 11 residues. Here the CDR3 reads CASSQEREQFF. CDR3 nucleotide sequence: TGCGCCAGCAGCCAAGAGCGTGAGCAGTTCTTC.

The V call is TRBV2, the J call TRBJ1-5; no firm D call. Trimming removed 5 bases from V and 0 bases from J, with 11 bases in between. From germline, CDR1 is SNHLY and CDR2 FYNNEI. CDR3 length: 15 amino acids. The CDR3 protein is CASSRGVNSNQPQHF. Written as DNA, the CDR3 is TGTGCCAGCAGTCGCGGGGTGAATAGCAATCAGCCCCAGCATTTT.

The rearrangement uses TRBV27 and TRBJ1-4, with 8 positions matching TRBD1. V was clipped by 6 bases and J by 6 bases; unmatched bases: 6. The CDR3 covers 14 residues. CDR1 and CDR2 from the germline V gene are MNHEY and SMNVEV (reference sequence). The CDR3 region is CASRRTGPYEKLFF. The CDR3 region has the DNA TGTGCCAGCAGGCGGACAGGGCCCTATGAAAAACTGTTTTTT.